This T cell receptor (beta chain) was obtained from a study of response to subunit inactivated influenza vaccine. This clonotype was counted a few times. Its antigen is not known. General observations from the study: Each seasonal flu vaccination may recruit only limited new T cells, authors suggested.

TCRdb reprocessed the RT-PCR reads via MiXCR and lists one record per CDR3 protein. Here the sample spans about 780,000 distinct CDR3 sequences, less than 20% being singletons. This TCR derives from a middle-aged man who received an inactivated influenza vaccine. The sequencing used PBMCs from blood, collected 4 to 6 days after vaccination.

The CDR3 loop is CSVAATVAGNTIYF. The DNA of the CDR3 is TGCAGCGTTGCAGCGACAGTGGCTGGAAACACCATATATTTT. The J gene is TRBJ1-3, the V gene TRBV29-1; TRBD1 might be the D (5 bases). This CDR3 spans 14 amino acids. CDR1 and CDR2 (germline): SQVTM, ANQGSEA. V was clipped by 4 bases and J by 2 bases, with 12 bases between them.